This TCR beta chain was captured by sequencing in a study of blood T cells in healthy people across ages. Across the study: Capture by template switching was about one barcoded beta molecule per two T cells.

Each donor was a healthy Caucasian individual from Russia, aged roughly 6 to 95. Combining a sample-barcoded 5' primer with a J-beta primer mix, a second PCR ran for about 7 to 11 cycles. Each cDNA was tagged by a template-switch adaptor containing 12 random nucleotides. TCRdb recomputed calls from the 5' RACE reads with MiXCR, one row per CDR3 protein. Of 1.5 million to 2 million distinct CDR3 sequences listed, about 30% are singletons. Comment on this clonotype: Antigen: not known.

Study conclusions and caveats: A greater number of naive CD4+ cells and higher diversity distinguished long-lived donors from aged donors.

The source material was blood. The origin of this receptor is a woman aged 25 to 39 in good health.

The CDR3 nucleotides read TGCAGCGTAGCCGGGACAAGGGCAACCAAAAACATTCAGTACTTC. This translates into CSVAGTRATKNIQYF. The V call is TRBV29-1, the J call TRBJ2-4; a possible D gene is TRBD1 (6 bases). This CDR3 is built from 15 residues. V was shortened by 6 bases and J by 2 bases, with 17 bases between the two germline ends. CDR1 is SQVTM and CDR2 is ANQGSEA in the germline V gene.